The 5 T cell receptor beta chains reported below all come from one sample, sequenced in a study of cytomegalovirus exposure and HLA in healthy donors. Measured with immunoSEQ multiplex PCR; TCRdb has only the in-frame clones, and not every one. The sample carries about 180,000 clones, 85% recorded once. The sequenced sample was PBMCs. The receptors originated from a man between 18 and 29 years old in good health and CMV-seropositive.

The rearrangement links TRBV5-1 to TRBJ2-7, with 8 bases fitting TRBD2. The length of the CDR3 is 14 residues. Germline CDR1 is SGHRS and CDR2 is YFSETQ. The V segment lost 7 bases and the J segment 2 bases; nucleotides outside the gene matches: 8. CDR3 DNA sequence: TGCGCCAGCCGAGGGGGACTAGGGCCCTACGAGCAGTACTTC. As protein: CASRGGLGPYEQYF.

Only a few counts were recorded for this clone. In DNA, the CDR3 is TGTGCCAGCTCGGTGGGACAGGGGAGGGGCACTGAAGCTTTCTTT. Amino acid sequence: CASSVGQGRGTEAFF. The V and J genes are TRBV2 and TRBJ1-1; 10 bases are a match to TRBD1. The CDR3 covers 15 residues. The J segment lost 4 bases and the V segment lost 8 bases, leaving 10 bases of the junction unmatched. Germline V gives CDR1 SNHLY, CDR2 FYNNEI.

This chain uses TRBV5-1 with TRBJ2-2; no clear D gene. There are 15 residues in the CDR3. Germline assignment: CDR1 SGHRS and CDR2 YFSETQ. Trimming removed 3 bases from V and 0 bases from J, with 9 bases in between. In DNA form, the CDR3 reads TGCGCCAGCAGCTCGAGACTGACGAACACCGGGGAGCTGTTTTTT. This sequence encodes CASSSRLTNTGELFF.

V and J are TRBV30 and TRBJ1-3; perhaps TRBD1 as D (6 bases). Germline loops: CDR1 GTSNPN, CDR2 SVGIG (reference sequence). The length of the CDR3 is 15 residues. The ends were cut back, 5 bases at V and 0 bases at J, with 14 bases in the middle. The CDR3 loop reads CAWSLQGLSGNTIYF. The CDR3 nucleotides are TGTGCCTGGTCGCTCCAGGGGCTCTCTGGAAACACCATATATTTT.

The CDR3 nucleotides read TGTGCCAGCAGCCCCCCCGGAGGGGTCCACAATGAGCAGTTCTTC. It translates to CASSPPGGVHNEQFF. The V and J genes are TRBV27 and TRBJ2-1; tentatively, D is TRBD2 (6 bases). CDR1 MNHEY and CDR2 SMNVEV come from the germline V gene (reference sequence). The length of the CDR3 is 15 residues. V lost 6 bases, J lost 5 bases, and 17 bases lay in between.